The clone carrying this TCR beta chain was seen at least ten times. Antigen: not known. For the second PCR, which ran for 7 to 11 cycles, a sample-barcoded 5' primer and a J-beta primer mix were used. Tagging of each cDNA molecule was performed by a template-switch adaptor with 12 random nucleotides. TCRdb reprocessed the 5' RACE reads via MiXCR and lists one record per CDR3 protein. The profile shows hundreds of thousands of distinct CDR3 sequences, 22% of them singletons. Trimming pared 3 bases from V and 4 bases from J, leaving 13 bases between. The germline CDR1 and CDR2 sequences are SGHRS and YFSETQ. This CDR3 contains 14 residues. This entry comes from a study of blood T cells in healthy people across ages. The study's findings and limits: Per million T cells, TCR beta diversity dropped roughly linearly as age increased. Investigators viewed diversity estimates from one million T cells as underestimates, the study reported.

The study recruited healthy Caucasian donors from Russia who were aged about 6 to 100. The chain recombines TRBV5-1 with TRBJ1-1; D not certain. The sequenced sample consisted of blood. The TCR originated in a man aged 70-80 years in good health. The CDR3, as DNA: TGCGCCAGCAGCTGGCGGGAGGTGGGCACTGAAGCTTTCTTT. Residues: CASSWREVGTEAFF.